These 11 T cell receptor beta chains were all obtained from the same sample, sequenced in a study of blood T cell repertoires in COVID-19. Measured with immunoSEQ multiplex PCR; TCRdb has only the in-frame clones, and not every one. The sample consists of 130,000 to 150,000 clones, roughly 77% of them appearing once. Sequences were obtained from peripheral blood. The receptors were gathered from a woman aged 70-85 years with COVID-19, enrolled during active disease.

This clone is a singleton in its sample. This sequence joins TRBV6-2 or TRBV6-3 and TRBJ2-1, with 13 bases aligning to TRBD2. Germline loops: CDR1 MNHEY, CDR2 SVGEGT. V was clipped by 5 bases and J by 8 bases; unmatched bases: 6. CDR3 length: 15 amino acids. CDR3 in DNA: TGTGCCAGCAGTACGACTAGCGGGGGGTTCGATGAGCAGTTCTTC. Translation: CASSTTSGGFDEQFF.

The CDR3 protein is CASLLRQGAAQPQHF. Written as DNA, the CDR3 is TGTGCCAGTCTTCTCCGACAGGGGGCGGCCCAGCCCCAGCATTTT. The V call is TRBV19, the J call TRBJ1-5; 10 nucleotides align to TRBD1. This CDR3 is built from 15 residues. In germline, CDR1 is LNHDA, CDR2 SQIVND (reference sequence). Losses at the gene ends were 8 bases for V and 7 bases for J; bases not matched to a gene: 11.

This clone occurred once. The rearrangement joins TRBV28 to TRBJ1-4, with D possibly TRBD1 on 5 matching bases. CDR3 length equals 16 residues. Trimming took off 1 base at V and 2 bases at J, with 11 bases between the two ends. Germline V gives CDR1 MDHEN, CDR2 SYDVKM. CDR3 region: CASSLSGGRTNEKLFF. Written as DNA, the CDR3 is TGTGCCAGCAGTTTATCCGGGGGTAGGACTAATGAAAAACTGTTTTTT.

The V call is TRBV6-5, the J call TRBJ2-3; the match to TRBD1 covers 8 bases. The germline gives CDR1 MNHEY, CDR2 SVGAGI. The CDR3 is made up of 15 amino acids. The V and J ends lost 2 bases and 2 bases, in that order; junction bases with no gene match: 3. CDR3 in DNA: TGTGCCAGCAGTTACGGGACAGGAGCCACAGATACGCAGTATTTT. Encoded protein: CASSYGTGATDTQYF.

This clone was counted only a few times. The rearrangement links TRBV6-5 to TRBJ1-6; D may be TRBD1 (6 bases). Germline CDR1 reads MNHEY; CDR2 reads SVGAGI. V was trimmed by 9 bases and J by 9 bases, leaving 15 bases between them. This CDR3 is built from 13 residues. The CDR3 is CASNREGSSPLHF. DNA for the CDR3: TGTGCCAGTAACAGGGAAGGGAGTTCACCCCTCCACTTT.

This clone was detected only once. The chain links TRBV18 to TRBJ2-1, with D possibly being TRBD2 (6 bases). The V and J ends lost 2 bases and 6 bases respectively, with 14 bases between them. The CDR3 has 15 amino acids. Germline values: CDR1 KGHSH, CDR2 LQKENI. CDR3 sequence (DNA): TGTGCCAGCTCACCATTGGGCGGGGCTGGCAATGAGCAGTTCTTC. It yields the protein CASSPLGGAGNEQFF.

The chain has TRBV28 and TRBJ2-1, with 7 bases matching TRBD1. Germline V CDR1 and CDR2: MDHEN, SYDVKM. V lost 6 bases, J lost 4 bases, and 12 bases stayed unmatched. CDR3 size: 16 residues. The CDR3 is CASSPISGTEYNEQFF. Here the CDR3 DNA reads TGTGCCAGCAGCCCGATCTCCGGGACAGAATACAATGAGCAGTTCTTC.

The rearrangement uses TRBV28 and TRBJ1-4, with 9 bases fitting TRBD1. CDR3 length: 16 amino acids. Germline loops: CDR1 MDHEN, CDR2 SYDVKM. V gave up 10 bases and J gave up 2 bases; unmatched junction bases: 11. CDR3 in amino acids: CATDTGGGRTNEKLFF. CDR3 DNA sequence: TGTGCCACGGATACAGGGGGCGGGAGGACTAATGAAAAACTGTTTTTT.

V gene TRBV20-1 combines with J gene TRBJ2-5, with D unclear. This CDR3 comprises 11 residues. Germline CDR1 DFQATT, CDR2 SNEGSKA (reference sequence). Trimming shortened V by 3 bases and J by 3 bases, and 5 bases separated the two germline ends. DNA for the CDR3: TGCAGTGCTAGCCAGGAAGAGACCCAGTACTTC. It codes for CSASQEETQYF.

The rearrangement links TRBV24-1 to TRBJ2-7; TRBD1 agrees at 8 bases. Trimming removed 4 bases from V and 6 bases from J; junction bases left unmatched: 10. The CDR3 has 15 residues. Per germline, CDR1 KGHDR and CDR2 SFDVKD. CDR3 DNA sequence: TGTGCCACCAGTGACCGGGACAGGCGCACCTTCGAGCAGTACTTC. Its protein is CATSDRDRRTFEQYF.

This chain uses TRBV19 with TRBJ1-2, with D uncertain. The germline gives CDR1 LNHDA, CDR2 SQIVND (reference sequence). CDR3 size: 14 residues. With 9 bases removed from V and 8 bases from J, the gap between germline ends came to 22 bases. CDR3 DNA: TGTGCCAGCCGCTATGGCCCGAGCTTGGAGGGCTACACCTTC. Its translation is CASRYGPSLEGYTF.